The rows below give T cell receptor beta chains drawn from one sample of a study of T cell repertoires in cytomegalovirus infection. TCRdb analysed the reads with MiXCR anew, one entry per CDR3 protein. This repertoire shows fewer than 80,000 distinct CDR3 sequences, 3.7% found once; its top ten account for under 6%. The sequencing sample was made of PBMCs. These receptors all stem from a human donor in good health (CMV status not recorded). Some clones in this sample may be carry-over from other donors' samples. Both conserved end residues are part of each CDR3. The order of the fields is J gene, clone size, D gene, V gene, CDR3 DNA, CDR3 protein. The D gene is left open where the match is weak. Each size is once, few or many counts, or a class when the clone is expanded.

TRBJ2-1,many,TRBD2,TRBV7-8,TGTGCCAGCAGCTTAGCGTGGACTAGCGGGGGCTACAATGAGCAGTTCTTC,CASSLAWTSGGYNEQFF
TRBJ1-2,many,TRBD1,TRBV9,TGTGCCAGCAGCCTTACAGGGGGCTGGTATGGCTACACCTTC,CASSLTGGWYGYTF
TRBJ1-1,many,.,TRBV7-8,TGTGCCAGCAGCTTAGGGCCTTGGAACACTGAAGCTTTCTTT,CASSLGPWNTEAFF
TRBJ2-3,many,TRBD1,TRBV6-2/TRBV6-3,TGTGCCAGCAGGCTCAGACAGGGTTCTGGCACAGATACGCAGTATTTT,CASRLRQGSGTDTQYF
TRBJ2-3,many,.,TRBV12-3/TRBV12-4,TGTGCCAGCAGATGGGGGGGGCCTCCGGGCACAGATACGCAGTATTTT,CASRWGGPPGTDTQYF
TRBJ2-5,many,.,TRBV20-1,TGCAGTGCTAGAAGGGTTGGGGAGACCCAGTACTTC,CSARRVGETQYF
TRBJ2-1,many,.,TRBV7-2,TGTGCCAGCAGTCAAACAGGGAGCTCCTACAATGAGCAGTTCTTC,CASSQTGSSYNEQFF
TRBJ2-3,many,.,TRBV7-2,TGTGCCAGCAGCTTATGGGGGGCCGTGGCCACAGATACGCAGTATTTT,CASSLWGAVATDTQYF
TRBJ1-2,many,TRBD1,TRBV6-5,TGTGCCAGCAGTTACTTCTTTCCCGGGACAGGGGGCGCGTATGGCTACACCTTC,CASSYFFPGTGGAYGYTF
TRBJ2-7,many,.,TRBV28,TGTGCCACAGAAAGGGTAAACGAGCAGTACTTC,CATERVNEQYF
TRBJ1-5,many,.,TRBV19,TGTGCCAGCCGGAGAGAGGGGGAGAAGCCCCAGCATTTT,CASRREGEKPQHF
TRBJ2-3,many,.,TRBV7-2,TGTGCCAGCAGCTCCCGACAGACAGATACGCAGTATTTT,CASSSRQTDTQYF
TRBJ2-7,many,TRBD2,TRBV5-1,TGCGCCAGCAGCTCCAGCGGGAGCTACGAGCAGTACTTC,CASSSSGSYEQYF
TRBJ2-7,many,TRBD1,TRBV27,TGTGCCAGCAGTTCAAGACAGGGGGTGTATTACGAGCAGTACTTC,CASSSRQGVYYEQYF
TRBJ1-1,many,.,TRBV7-8,TGTGCCAGCAGCTTAAGGGCACATGGGGACACTGAAGCTTTCTTT,CASSLRAHGDTEAFF
TRBJ2-2,many,.,TRBV6-2/TRBV6-3,TGTGCCAGCAGTTACTGGGACCCGAACACCGGGGAGCTGTTTTTT,CASSYWDPNTGELFF
TRBJ1-1,many,.,TRBV19,TGTGCCAGTAGACCTCGAACAGGGGAAGCTTTCTTT,CASRPRTGEAFF